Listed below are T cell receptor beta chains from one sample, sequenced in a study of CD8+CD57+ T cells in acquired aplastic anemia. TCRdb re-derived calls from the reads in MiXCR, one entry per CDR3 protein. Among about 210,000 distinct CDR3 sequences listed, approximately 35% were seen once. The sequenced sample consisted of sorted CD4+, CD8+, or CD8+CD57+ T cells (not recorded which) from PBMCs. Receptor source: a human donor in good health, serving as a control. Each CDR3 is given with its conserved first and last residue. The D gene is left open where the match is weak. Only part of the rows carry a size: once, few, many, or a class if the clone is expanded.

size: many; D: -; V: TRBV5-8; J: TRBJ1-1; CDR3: CASKSRKGNTEAFF; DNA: TGTGCCAGCAAATCTCGAAAGGGGAACACTGAAGCTTTCTTT
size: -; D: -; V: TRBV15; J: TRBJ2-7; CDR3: CATSRDLGTERYEQYF; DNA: TGTGCCACCAGCAGAGATCTTGGTACAGAGAGATACGAGCAGTACTTC
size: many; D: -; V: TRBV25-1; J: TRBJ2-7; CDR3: CASRGPDEKQYF; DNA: TGTGCCAGCAGGGGCCCCGATGAAAAGCAGTACTTC
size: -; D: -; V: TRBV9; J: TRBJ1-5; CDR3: CASSANSGKGPQHF; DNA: TGTGCCAGCAGCGCCAATTCCGGAAAAGGGCCCCAGCATTTT
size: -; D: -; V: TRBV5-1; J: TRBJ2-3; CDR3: CASSLSGPRGTDTQYF; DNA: TGCGCCAGCAGCTTGTCCGGGCCTCGAGGCACAGATACGCAGTATTTT
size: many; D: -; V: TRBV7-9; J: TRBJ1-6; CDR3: CASSYLGQSPLHF; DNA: TGTGCCAGCAGCTACTTGGGGCAATCACCCCTCCACTTT
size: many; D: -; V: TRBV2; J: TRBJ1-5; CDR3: CASSEAAGYDQPQHF; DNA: TGTGCCAGCAGTGAAGCGGCAGGCTATGATCAGCCCCAGCATTTT
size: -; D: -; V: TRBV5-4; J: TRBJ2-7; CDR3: CAGSVDRTAFDEQYF; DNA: TGTGCCGGCAGCGTCGACAGAACCGCCTTCGACGAGCAGTACTTC
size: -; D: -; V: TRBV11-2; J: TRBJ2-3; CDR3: CASSSGGHLNTDTQYF; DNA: TGTGCCAGCAGCTCCGGTGGGCACCTGAACACAGATACGCAGTATTTT
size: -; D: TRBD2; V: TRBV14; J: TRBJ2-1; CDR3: CASSPVAGSSYNEQFF; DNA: TGTGCCAGCAGCCCGGTAGCGGGGAGCTCCTACAATGAGCAGTTCTTC
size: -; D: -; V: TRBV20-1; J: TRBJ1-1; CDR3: CSARDLYMQGTTEAFF; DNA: TGCAGTGCTAGAGATCTTTACATGCAGGGTACCACTGAAGCTTTCTTT
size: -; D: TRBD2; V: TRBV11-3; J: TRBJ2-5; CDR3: CASSARLAGAKETQYF; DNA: TGTGCCAGCAGCGCTCGACTAGCGGGGGCGAAAGAGACCCAGTACTTC
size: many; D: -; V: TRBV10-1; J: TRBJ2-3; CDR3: CASSEGRVFGTDTQYF; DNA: TGCGCCAGCAGTGAGGGCAGGGTGTTTGGTACAGATACGCAGTATTTT
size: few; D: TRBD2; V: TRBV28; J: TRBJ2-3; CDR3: CASSRSLGLADTDTQYF; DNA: TGTGCCAGCAGTCGTTCACTGGGACTAGCGGACACAGATACGCAGTATTTT
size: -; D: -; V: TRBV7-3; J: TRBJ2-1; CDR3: CASSLLGAAEQFF; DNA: TGTGCCAGCAGCTTATTGGGGGCCGCTGAGCAGTTCTTC
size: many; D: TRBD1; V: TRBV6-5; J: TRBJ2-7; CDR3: CASSSPDGGQAYEQYF; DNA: TGTGCCAGCAGTTCCCCAGACGGAGGACAGGCCTACGAGCAGTACTTC
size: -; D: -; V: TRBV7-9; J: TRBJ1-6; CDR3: CASSYGGLGPLHF; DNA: TGTGCCAGCAGTTATGGGGGGTTGGGACCCCTCCACTTT
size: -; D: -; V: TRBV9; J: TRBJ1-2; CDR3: CASSLTGMSGYTF; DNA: TGTGCCAGCAGCCTGACGGGGATGAGTGGCTACACCTTC
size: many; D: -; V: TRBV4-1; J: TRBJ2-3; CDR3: CASSQGRGAGRSTDTQYF; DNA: TGCGCCAGCAGCCAAGGCAGGGGAGCGGGACGCAGCACAGATACGCAGTATTTT
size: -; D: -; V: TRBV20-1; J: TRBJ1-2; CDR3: CSASTIFLCANYGYTF; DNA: TGCAGTGCTAGTACTATATTCTTATGTGCTAACTATGGCTACACCTTC
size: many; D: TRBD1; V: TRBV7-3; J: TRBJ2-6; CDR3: CASSLTGTGTGANVLTF; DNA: TGTGCCAGCAGCTTAACCGGGACAGGGACGGGGGCCAACGTCCTGACTTTC
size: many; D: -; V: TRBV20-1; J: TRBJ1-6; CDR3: CSARDTNSPLHF; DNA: TGCAGTGCTCGAGACACAAATTCACCCCTCCACTTT
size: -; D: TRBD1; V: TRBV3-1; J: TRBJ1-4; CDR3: CASSGTENEKLFF; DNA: TGTGCCAGCTCCGGGACAGAGAACGAAAAACTGTTTTTT
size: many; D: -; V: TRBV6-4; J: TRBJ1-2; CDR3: CASSDPRTEANYGYTF; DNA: TGTGCCAGCAGTGACCCTAGGACAGAAGCTAACTATGGCTACACCTTC
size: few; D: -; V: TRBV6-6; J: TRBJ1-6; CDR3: CASSYSTPGGYSPLHF; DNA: TGTGCCAGCAGTTACTCAACGCCCGGGGGCTATTCACCCCTCCACTTT
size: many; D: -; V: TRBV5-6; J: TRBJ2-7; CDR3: CASSSYAGYEQYF; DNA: TGTGCCAGCAGCTCGTACGCGGGTTACGAGCAGTACTTC
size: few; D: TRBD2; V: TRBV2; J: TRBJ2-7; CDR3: CASMMGSGSAYEQYF; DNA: TGTGCCAGCATGATGGGTAGCGGGAGTGCCTACGAGCAGTACTTC
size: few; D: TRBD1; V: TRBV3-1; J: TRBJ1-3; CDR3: CASSQASRGNTIYF; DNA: TGTGCCAGCAGCCAAGCGAGCAGGGGGAACACCATATATTTT
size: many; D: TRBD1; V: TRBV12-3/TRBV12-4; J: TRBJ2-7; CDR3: CASSRDRGHYEQYF; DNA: TGTGCCAGCAGCAGGGACAGGGGGCACTACGAGCAGTACTTC
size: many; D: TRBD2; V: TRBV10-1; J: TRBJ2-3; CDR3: CATKEGSGSGYTQYF; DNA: TGCGCCACCAAGGAGGGTAGCGGGAGTGGATATACGCAGTATTTT